These 8 T cell receptor beta chains were sequenced from one sample in a study of EBV T-cell therapy then PD-1 blockade in nasopharyngeal carcinoma. Noted treatment: AdE1-LMPpoly-expanded autologous EBV-specific T-cell therapy followed by anti-PD-1 nivolumab. Repertoires were generated with immunoSEQ multiplex PCR, while TCRdb's copy carries only in-frame clones and drops some. Among fewer than 20,000 clones listed, approximately 88% were seen once. These receptors have no known antigen. This specimen was CD8+ T cells from blood, taken at day 0 from a patient whose treatment included autologous EBV-specific T cells and nivolumab. These receptors were obtained from a man between 40 and 49 years old with nasopharyngeal carcinoma.

The genes are TRBV9 and TRBJ1-6; D unclear. V was pared by 7 bases and J by 10 bases, with 27 bases between. This CDR3 is built from 17 residues. Per germline, CDR1 SGDLS and CDR2 YYNGEE. CDR3 DNA: TGTGCCAGCGGTTGCGGGCAGAACCTACCTCTCCGCTCACCCCTCCACTTT. Its protein product is CASGCGQNLPLRSPLHF. The complete variable domain, with remaining parts taken from reference TRBV9 and TRBJ1-6, reads DSGVTQTPKHLITATGQRVTLRCSPRSGDLSVYWYQQSLDQGLQFLIQYYNGEERAKGNILERFSAQQFPDLHSELNLSSLELGDSALYFCASGCGQNLPLRSPLHFGNGTRLTVT.

Remarks on this clone: The identical CDR3 is also encoded by other nucleotide sequences in the sample. The rearrangement links TRBV9 to TRBJ2-5; D gene unclear. The CDR3 totals 11 residues. Germline V gene lookup returns CDR1 SGDLS and CDR2 YYNGEE. V lost 3 bases and J 4 bases, leaving 4 bases between the germline ends. This chain's CDR3 is CASSGGETQYF. CDR3 sequence (DNA): TGTGCCAGCAGCGGGGGAGAGACCCAGTACTTC.

The genes are TRBV5-4 and TRBJ1-2; 8 positions match TRBD1. V lost 1 base to trimming and J lost 7 bases; unmatched junction nucleotides: 6. Germline V gene lookup returns CDR1 SGHNT and CDR2 YYREEE (reference sequence). The CDR3 runs 14 residues. The CDR3 region has the DNA TGTGCCAGCAGCTTGAGCGGACAGGGAACTGGCTACACCTTC. It is translated as CASSLSGQGTGYTF. Full variable domain (missing parts from reference TRBV5-4 and TRBJ1-2): ETGVTQSPTHLIKTRGQQVTLRCSSQSGHNTVSWYQQALGQGPQFIFQYYREEENGRGNFPPRFSGLQFPNYSSELNVNALELDDSALYLCASSLSGQGTGYTFGSGTRLTVV.

V and J are TRBV20-1 and TRBJ1-1; D not resolved. The V and J ends lost 4 bases and 3 bases respectively, with 6 bases between them. The CDR3 sequence is 11 residues long. Looked up from germline, CDR1 is DFQATT and CDR2 is SNEGSKA (reference sequence). CDR3 sequence reads: CSAKTYTEAFF. In DNA, the CDR3 is TGCAGTGCTAAGACCTACACTGAAGCTTTCTTT.

The chain combines TRBV5-8 with TRBJ1-3; no clear D. V was trimmed by 4 bases and J by 4 bases, leaving 18 bases between them. Germline lookup yields CDR1 SGHTS and CDR2 YDEGEE. This CDR3 spans 16 amino acids. CDR3 sequence reads: CASSEGLRESGNTIYF. The CDR3 DNA sequence: TGTGCCAGCAGCGAAGGTCTCCGGGAATCGGGAAACACCATATATTTT. Variable domain in full (rest from reference TRBV5-8 and TRBJ1-3): EAGVTQSPTHLIKTRGQQATLRCSPISGHTSVYWYQQALGLGLQFLLWYDEGEERNRGNFPPRFSGRQFPNYSSELNVNALELEDSALYLCASSEGLRESGNTIYFGEGSWLTVV.

This clone was detected only a few times. The chain combines TRBV2 with TRBJ1-1, with a weak D call TRBD1 (6 bases). The ends were cut back, 2 bases at V and 3 bases at J, with 16 bases in the middle. CDR1 SNHLY and CDR2 FYNNEI come from the germline V gene. The CDR3 covers 16 residues. The CDR3 sequence: CASSEYGMGADTEAFF. The CDR3 nucleotides are TGTGCCAGCAGTGAATACGGTATGGGGGCAGACACTGAAGCTTTCTTT.

V usage is TRBV7-2 and J usage is TRBJ2-7; 8 bases align to TRBD1. Per the germline V gene, CDR1 is SGHTA and CDR2 is FQGNSA. The CDR3 contains 15 residues. V dropped 6 bases and J dropped 1; count of bases not matched to a gene: 8. For the CDR3, the DNA is TGTGCCAGCAGTTCTCCCGGGACAGGATCCTACGAGCAGTACTTC. It yields the protein CASSSPGTGSYEQYF.

This clone was recorded a few times. This chain joins TRBV5-1 and TRBJ2-7; the match to TRBD2 covers 14 bases. Germline V lookup: CDR1 SGHRS, CDR2 YFSETQ. CDR3 length equals 18 residues. The J segment lost 2 bases and the V segment lost 4 bases, leaving 11 bases of the junction unmatched. The CDR3 sequence is CASSVGLGLAGDTYEQYF. The CDR3 nucleotides read TGCGCCAGCAGCGTGGGCCTGGGACTAGCGGGGGACACCTACGAGCAGTACTTC. Filled out from reference TRBV5-1 and TRBJ2-7, the complete variable domain reads KAGVTQTPRYLIKTRGQQVTLSCSPISGHRSVSWYQQTPGQGLQFLFEYFSETQRNKGNFPGRFSGRQFSNSRSEMNVSTLELGDSALYLCASSVGLGLAGDTYEQYFGPGTRLTVT.